The present entry profiles one T cell receptor (beta chain) with its context. This CDR3 has 14 residues. Per the germline V gene, CDR1 is SGHTA and CDR2 is FQGTGA. Trimming took 4 bases from V and 3 from J; bases not matched to a gene: 4. These data originate in a study of cytomegalovirus exposure and HLA in healthy donors. PCR employed 60 Vbeta and 13 Jbeta primers. TCRdb keeps only in-frame clones here, not all; method: immunoSEQ multiplex PCR. The table shows more than 200,000 clones, with 82% occurring only once. The origin of this receptor is a man aged 35-49 years in good health and CMV-seropositive. The chain uses TRBV7-3 and TRBJ2-3; TRBD2 matches 7 bases. Sequencing input: PBMCs. The CDR3 region is CASSSLGGTDTQYF. CDR3 sequence (DNA): TGTGCCAGCAGCTCACTGGGGGGGACAGATACGCAGTATTTT.